A few counts support the clone carrying this T cell receptor beta chain. Antigen: not known. 5'RACE, which relied on constant-segment primers, yielded TCR alpha and TCR beta cDNA libraries carrying sample barcodes and UMIs. TCRdb recomputed calls from the 5' RACE reads with MiXCR, one row per CDR3 protein. This table has 400,000 to 500,000 distinct CDR3 sequences, around 18% appearing once. From germline, CDR1 is MNHEY and CDR2 SMNVEV (reference sequence). Trimming left V 5 bases short and J 1 base short, with 11 bases between. CDR3 length equals 14 residues. The sample is drawn from a study of T-cell memory formation after mild COVID-19. General study findings and limits: Chiefly within CM and EM were the contracting CD4+ clones; CD8+ ones were within EMRA.

The clonotype originates from an adult woman who had mild COVID-19 (a few samples of this study predate the infection). Cell type and time point are not known. This chain links TRBV27 with TRBJ1-2; D is unclear. The material sequenced was PBMCs or a T cell subset sorted from them (not recorded which). CDR3 protein: CASSRGGINYGYTF. The CDR3 DNA is TGTGCCAGCAGTCGTGGCGGGATTAACTATGGCTACACCTTC.